A selection of T cell receptor beta chains follows, all from one sample in a study of cytomegalovirus exposure and HLA in healthy donors. The method was immunoSEQ multiplex PCR; TCRdb's version includes in-frame clones alone and lacks a portion of them. The sample contains under 150,000 clones, approximately 90% of which appear only once. Source material: PBMCs. These receptors were taken from a woman in her thirties in good health and CMV-seronegative. The CDR3 runs from the conserved cysteine through the conserved F or W. D genes are given only for firm matches.

j_call d_call v_call cdr3_aa cdr3_nt
TRBJ1-1 . TRBV6-5 CASSPRYTEAFF TGTGCCAGCAGTCCCCGGTACACTGAAGCTTTCTTT
TRBJ2-5 . TRBV5-8 CASSWGTRGRETQYF TGTGCCAGCAGCTGGGGGACCAGGGGCCGGGAGACCCAGTACTTC
TRBJ2-5 . TRBV7-9 CASSFLTGLAQETQYF TGTGCCAGCAGCTTTCTCACAGGGCTTGCCCAAGAGACCCAGTACTTC
TRBJ2-2 TRBD1 TRBV7-8 CASSLGDSTGELFF TGTGCCAGCAGCTTAGGGGACAGCACCGGGGAGCTGTTTTTT
TRBJ2-1 TRBD2 TRBV19 CASSSPSGGYHEQFF TGTGCCAGTAGTTCACCTAGCGGGGGTTACCATGAGCAGTTCTTC
TRBJ1-5 . TRBV19 CASGASGTKVYSNQPQHF TGTGCCAGTGGAGCATCCGGGACAAAGGTTTATAGCAATCAGCCCCAGCATTTT
TRBJ1-1 . TRBV7-2 CASSLSNLANTEAFF TGTGCCAGCAGCTTAAGTAATTTGGCCAACACTGAAGCTTTCTTT
TRBJ1-5 TRBD1 TRBV18 CASSPRGQSLPGPQHF TGTGCCAGCTCACCCAGGGGACAGTCACTACCGGGGCCCCAGCATTTT
TRBJ2-3 . TRBV5-1 CASSLETNRFTDTQYF TGCGCCAGCAGCTTGGAAACTAACCGCTTCACAGATACGCAGTATTTT
TRBJ2-1 TRBD1 TRBV27 CASSPGTAYNEQFF TGTGCCAGCAGTCCCGGGACAGCCTACAATGAGCAGTTCTTC